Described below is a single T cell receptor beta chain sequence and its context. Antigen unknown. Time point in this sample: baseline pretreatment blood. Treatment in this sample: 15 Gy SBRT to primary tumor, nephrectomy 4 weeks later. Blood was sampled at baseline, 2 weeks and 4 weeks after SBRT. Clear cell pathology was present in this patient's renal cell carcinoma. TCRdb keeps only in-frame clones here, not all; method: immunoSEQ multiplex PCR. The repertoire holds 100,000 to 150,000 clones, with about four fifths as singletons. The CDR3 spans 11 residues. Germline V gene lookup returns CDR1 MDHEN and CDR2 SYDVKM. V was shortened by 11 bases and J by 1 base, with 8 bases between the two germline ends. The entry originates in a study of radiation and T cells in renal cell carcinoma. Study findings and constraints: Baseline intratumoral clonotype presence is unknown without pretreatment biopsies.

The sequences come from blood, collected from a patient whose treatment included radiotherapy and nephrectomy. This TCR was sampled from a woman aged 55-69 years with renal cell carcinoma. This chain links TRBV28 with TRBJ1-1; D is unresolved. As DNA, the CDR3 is TGTGCCTTGCACAGGAACACTGAAGCTTTCTTT. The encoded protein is CALHRNTEAFF.